The clone carrying this T cell receptor (beta chain) was recorded many times. What it recognizes is unknown. This CDR3 region has 13 residues. Germline V CDR1 and CDR2: SGHNT, YENEEA. The V segment lost 5 bases and the J segment 3 bases; nucleotides outside the gene matches: 4. Time point indicated: newly diagnosed GD, antithyroid drugs for less than 3 months. PBMCs provided the RNA from which the TCR library was made. The data were obtained in a study of regulatory T cells in long-lasting Graves disease. Notes on the study in general: It was in persistent disease that TRBV28, TRBJ1-2 and TRBJ2-5 were favored.

Building of the TCR beta libraries involved iRepertoire HTBI primers and Arm-PCR of CDR3 regions. TCRdb used MiXCR to reprocess the multiplex PCR reads, holding one entry per CDR3 protein. The profile shows over 500,000 distinct CDR3 sequences, roughly 15% of them singletons. These data also featured in a second study, about T cells in Graves' hyperthyroidism and ophthalmopathy. This second study notes: Researchers report that a 13 V-J model separated ophthalmopathy from stable hyperthyroidism.

The chain couples TRBV11-3 to TRBJ2-7; TRBD2 matches at 7 bases. This receptor was taken from a woman in her twenties or thirties with Graves disease. The sequencing used peripheral blood mononuclear cells (PBMCs), collected at new diagnosis, from a patient treated with antithyroid drugs. CDR3 bases: TGTGCCAGCAGCCTAGCGGAGCACTACGAGCAGTACTTC. It is translated as CASSLAEHYEQYF.